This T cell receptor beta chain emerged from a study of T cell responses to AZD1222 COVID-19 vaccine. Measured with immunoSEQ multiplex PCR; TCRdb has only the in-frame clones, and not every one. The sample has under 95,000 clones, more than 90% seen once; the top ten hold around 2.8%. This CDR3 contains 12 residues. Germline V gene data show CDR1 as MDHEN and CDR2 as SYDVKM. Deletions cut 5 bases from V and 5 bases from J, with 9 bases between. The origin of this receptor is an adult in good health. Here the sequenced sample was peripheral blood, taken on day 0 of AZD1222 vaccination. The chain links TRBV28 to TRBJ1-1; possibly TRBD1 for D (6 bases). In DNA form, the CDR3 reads TGTGCCAGCAGTAGAACAGGGACTGAAGCTTTCTTT. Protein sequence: CASSRTGTEAFF. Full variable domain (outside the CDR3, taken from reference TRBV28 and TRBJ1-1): DVKVTQSSRYLVKRTGEKVFLECVQDMDHENMFWYRQDPGLGLRLIYFSYDVKMKEKGDIPEGYSVSREKKERFSLILESASTNQTSMYLCASSRTGTEAFFGQGTRLTVV.